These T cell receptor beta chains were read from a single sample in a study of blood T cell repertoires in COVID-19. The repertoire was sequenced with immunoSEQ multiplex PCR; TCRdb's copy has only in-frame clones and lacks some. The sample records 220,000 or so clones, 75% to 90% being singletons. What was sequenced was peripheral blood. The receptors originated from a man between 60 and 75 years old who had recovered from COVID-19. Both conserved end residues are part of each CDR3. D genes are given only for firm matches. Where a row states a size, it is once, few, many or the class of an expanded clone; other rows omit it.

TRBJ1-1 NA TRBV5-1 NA TGCGCCAGCAGCTTGGGGTTGGACAGTCGGAACACTGAAGCTTTCTTT CASSLGLDSRNTEAFF
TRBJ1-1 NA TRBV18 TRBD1 TGTGCCAGCTCACCAGACAGGGGGAACACTGAAGCTTTCTTT CASSPDRGNTEAFF
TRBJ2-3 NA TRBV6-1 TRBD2 TGTGCCAGCAGTGAACGGACTAGCGGGTTTAGCACAGATACGCAGTATTTT CASSERTSGFSTDTQYF
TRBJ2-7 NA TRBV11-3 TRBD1 TGTGCCAGCAGCTTAGGGGACAGACCCTACGAGCAGTACTTC CASSLGDRPYEQYF
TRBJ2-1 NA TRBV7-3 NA TGTGCCAGCAGCTTAAGGGGGCGGGTTGGAATAGTGGACAATGAGCAGTTCTTC CASSLRGRVGIVDNEQFF
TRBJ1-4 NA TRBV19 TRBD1 TGTGCCAGTAGTATCGGACAGGGGATTGATGAAAAACTGTTTTTT CASSIGQGIDEKLFF
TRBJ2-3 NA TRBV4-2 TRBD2 TGTGCCAGCAGTCTAAAGCCCCTGGCGGGGGGTAGCACAGATACGCAGTATTTT CASSLKPLAGGSTDTQYF
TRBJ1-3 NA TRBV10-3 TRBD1 TGTGCCATCAGTGGGGGACAGATGTCTGGAAACACCATATATTTT CAISGGQMSGNTIYF
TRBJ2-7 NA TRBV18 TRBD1 TGTGCCAGCTCGGCTACAGGGGGTAGCAACGAGCAGTACTTC CASSATGGSNEQYF
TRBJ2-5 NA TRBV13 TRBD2 TGTGCCAGCAGCTTACTAGCGGGGGGTCGTTACCAAGAGACCCAGTACTTC CASSLLAGGRYQETQYF
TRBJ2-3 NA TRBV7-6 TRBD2 TGTGCCAGCAGCCCCCCGGGTAGCGGGGGGGCAGATACGCAGTATTTT CASSPPGSGGADTQYF
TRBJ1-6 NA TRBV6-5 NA TGTGCCAGCAGCCAGGGGAGGGAGAATTCACCCCTCCACTTT CASSQGRENSPLHF
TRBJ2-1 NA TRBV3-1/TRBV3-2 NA TGTGCCAGCAGGCAGGCAGGTCGGAATGAGCAGTTCTTC CASRQAGRNEQFF
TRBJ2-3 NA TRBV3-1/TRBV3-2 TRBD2 TGTGCCAGCAGCCAAGGATTAATAGCGGGGGGGCCAGGTACGCAGTATTTT CASSQGLIAGGPGTQYF
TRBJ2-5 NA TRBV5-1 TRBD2 TGCGCCAGCAGCTTGGTGAGGGGCGGGAGCTTCCAAGAGACCCAGTACTTC CASSLVRGGSFQETQYF
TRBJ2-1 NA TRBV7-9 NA TGTGCCAGCAGCCCCCGGGGGAGCGCAGGGCCGGGTGAGCAGTTCTTC CASSPRGSAGPGEQFF
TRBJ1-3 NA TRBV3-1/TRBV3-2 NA TGTGCCAGCGCACAGGGCTCTGGAAACACCATATATTTT CASAQGSGNTIYF
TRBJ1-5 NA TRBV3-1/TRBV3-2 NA TGTGCCAGCAGCCCTCAGGGTAGCAATCAGCCCCAGCATTTT CASSPQGSNQPQHF
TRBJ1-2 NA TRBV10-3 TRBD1 TGTGCCATCAGCGCCAGGGGGAACTATGGCTACACCTTC CAISARGNYGYTF
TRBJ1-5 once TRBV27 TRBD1 TGTGCCAGCAGATATACAGGGGTCGAGCAGCCCCAGCATTTT CASRYTGVEQPQHF
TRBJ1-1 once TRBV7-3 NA TGTGCCAGCAGCAAATCGGGACATACGAACACTGAAGCTTTCTTT CASSKSGHTNTEAFF
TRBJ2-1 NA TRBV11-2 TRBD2 TGTGCCAGCGCCACTAGCGGGAGGTGGACCTACAATGAGCAGTTCTTC CASATSGRWTYNEQFF
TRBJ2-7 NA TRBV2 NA TGTGCCAGCAGTGAATTGGTGCAGATGAACTACGAGCAGTACTTC CASSELVQMNYEQYF
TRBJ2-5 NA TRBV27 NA TGTGCCAGCCGGACCCCGGGCCAGGGTTTGTGGGAGACCCAGTACTTC CASRTPGQGLWETQYF
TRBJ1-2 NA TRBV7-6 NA TGTGCCAGCAGCTTGTGGGACACCGATAATACCTATGGCTACACCTTC CASSLWDTDNTYGYTF
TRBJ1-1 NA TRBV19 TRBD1 TGTGCCAGTAGAACAGGGGCCTCGAACACTGAAGCTTTCTTT CASRTGASNTEAFF
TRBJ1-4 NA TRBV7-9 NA TGTGCCAGCAGCTTAGTGATCGTCCCAGGGGCCACTAATGAAAAACTGTTTTTT CASSLVIVPGATNEKLFF
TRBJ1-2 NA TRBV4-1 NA TGCGCCAGCAGCCTTGAAGTGGGGCAGCCCTATGGCTACACCTTC CASSLEVGQPYGYTF
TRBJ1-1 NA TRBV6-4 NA TGTGCCAGCTCGATAAAGAGTGACACTGAAGCTTTCTTT CASSIKSDTEAFF